The rows below give T cell receptor beta chains drawn from one sample of a study of control samples from healthy donors and cancer patients. Sequenced by immunoSEQ multiplex PCR; TCRdb stores in-frame clones only, minus some. The sample lists around 110,000 clones; 75% to 90% were seen once. Material for sequencing was PBMCs. These receptors originate from a woman aged 45-60 years with colorectal cancer. The CDR3 runs from the conserved cysteine through the conserved F or W. Each record gives: V gene, D gene, clone size, J gene, CDR3 DNA, CDR3 protein. D genes are given only for firm matches. Clone sizes are given selectively: once, few, many, or a class where the clone is expanded.

>TRBV19|-|-|TRBJ1-5
TGTGCCAGTAACAGCCTCAATCAGCCCCAGCATTTT
CASNSLNQPQHF
>TRBV4-1|-|-|TRBJ2-2
TGCGCCAGCAGCCAAGATAGGGGGGGCAGGGATCCCGGGGAGCTGTTTTTT
CASSQDRGGRDPGELFF
>TRBV7-3|TRBD2|-|TRBJ2-5
TGTGCCCGAGCCAAAACGACTAGCGGAGATTGGTACCAAGAGACCCAGTACTTC
CARAKTTSGDWYQETQYF
>TRBV11-2|-|once|TRBJ1-1
TGTGCCAGCAGCCCACATTTCCAGGACACTGAAGCCTTCTTT
CASSPHFQDTEAFF
>TRBV9|-|-|TRBJ1-2
TGTGCCAGCCATGGTCTCAAGGGGGGCTACACCTTC
CASHGLKGGYTF
>TRBV12-3/TRBV12-4|-|-|TRBJ1-2
TGTGCCAGCAGTTACAGAGCATCCAGTGGCTACACCTTC
CASSYRASSGYTF
>TRBV2|-|-|TRBJ2-7
TGTGCCAGCAGTGCTTTCCAGGGTGGCGAGCAGTACTTC
CASSAFQGGEQYF
>TRBV11-2|-|-|TRBJ1-1
TGTGCCAGCAGCCCGACTCGGTCAAGGCGACCAGACCGGGGCACTGAAGCTTTCTTT
CASSPTRSRRPDRGTEAFF
>TRBV7-6|-|-|TRBJ1-1
TGTGCCAGCAGCTTGGGACACCAGAACACTGAAGCTTTCTTT
CASSLGHQNTEAFF
>TRBV5-1|-|-|TRBJ1-1
TGCGCCAGCGGGGATCTGGGAAACACTGAAGCTTTCTTT
CASGDLGNTEAFF
>TRBV25-1|-|-|TRBJ1-2
TGTGCCAGCAGTGCGCGGGCCTCTGGTGGCTACACCTTC
CASSARASGGYTF
>TRBV24-1|-|-|TRBJ1-1
TGTGCCACCAGTGATCCCGGACAGGAAGCTTTCTTT
CATSDPGQEAFF
>TRBV19|-|-|TRBJ1-5
TGTGCCAGTAGTCCGACCCGGAATCAGCCCCAGCATTTT
CASSPTRNQPQHF
>TRBV9|-|once|TRBJ1-1
TGTGCCAGCAGCGTAGGGGCAGGGGAATTAGGCACTGAAGCTTTCTTT
CASSVGAGELGTEAFF
>TRBV12-3/TRBV12-4|-|-|TRBJ1-3
TGTGCCAGCAGATATAGGCACACCATATATTTT
CASRYRHTIYF
>TRBV7-2|-|-|TRBJ2-2
TGTGCCAGCAGCTCCTCGGTGTGGTCCGGGGAGCTGTTTTTT
CASSSSVWSGELFF
>TRBV27|-|-|TRBJ1-5
TGTGCCAGCAGGATGGGGATTGGGGGTAATCAGCCCCAGCATTTT
CASRMGIGGNQPQHF
>TRBV6-5|-|few|TRBJ2-5
TGTGCCAGCAACGCAGTTGGGGGTAGCGCCGAGACCCAGTACTTC
CASNAVGGSAETQYF
>TRBV3-1/TRBV3-2|TRBD1|-|TRBJ1-2
TGTGCCAGCAGCCAAGATGACAGGGGGCTTGGCTACACCTTC
CASSQDDRGLGYTF
>TRBV28|-|-|TRBJ2-1
TGTGCCAGCAGTAGGGCTATAGCTCCGGGGGAGCAGTTCTTC
CASSRAIAPGEQFF
>TRBV5-1|-|-|TRBJ2-2
TGCGCCAGCACGGTCGGGGCAGCGAACACCGGGGAGCTGTTTTTT
CASTVGAANTGELFF
>TRBV7-3|TRBD1|-|TRBJ1-5
TGTGCCAGCAGCTTAAGACAGGGTCAGCCCCAGCATTTT
CASSLRQGQPQHF
>TRBV19|TRBD2|-|TRBJ2-5
TGTGCCAGTAGTATAGACCCGCCCGGCGGGGGGTCGGAGACCCAGTACTTC
CASSIDPPGGGSETQYF
>TRBV7-9|-|-|TRBJ2-7
TGTGCCAGCAGCTTATTAGCCACCCAGGGGGAGCAGTACTTC
CASSLLATQGEQYF
>TRBV14|TRBD2|-|TRBJ2-2
TGTGCCAGCAGCCCGGGACTAGCGGGACGAGAGCTGTTTTTT
CASSPGLAGRELFF
>TRBV3-1/TRBV3-2|-|-|TRBJ2-5
TGTGCCAGCAGCCCAGGTGACAGAAGCATCCAAGAGACCCAGTACTTC
CASSPGDRSIQETQYF
>TRBV5-6|-|-|TRBJ1-1
TGTGCCAGCAGCGTGAGACAAGCCAACACTGAAGCTTTCTTT
CASSVRQANTEAFF
>TRBV6-5|-|-|TRBJ2-5
TGTGCCAGCAGTTCCTACCAAGAGACCCAGTACTTC
CASSSYQETQYF
>TRBV19|-|-|TRBJ2-7
TGTGCCAGTAGTATTGGGACGACTAGTTTCGAGCAGTACTTC
CASSIGTTSFEQYF
>TRBV27|-|once|TRBJ2-2
TGTGCCAGCACCGCAGGGTATGCCGGGGAGCTGTTTTTT
CASTAGYAGELFF
>TRBV6-1|-|-|TRBJ1-2
TGTGCCAGCAGTGAACGAAGGGGATTTAACTATGGCTACACCTTC
CASSERRGFNYGYTF
>TRBV6-2/TRBV6-3|TRBD1|-|TRBJ1-2
TGTGCCAGCAGTTACTCAAGGCAGGGGGAAGGCTACACCTTC
CASSYSRQGEGYTF
>TRBV19|TRBD1|-|TRBJ1-4
TGTGCCAGTAGCGGACAGGGTGAAAAACTGTTTTTT
CASSGQGEKLFF
>TRBV5-1|-|-|TRBJ1-2
TGCGCCAGCAGCCTCTCCGCTGAAGGTACGAACTATGGCTACACCTTC
CASSLSAEGTNYGYTF
>TRBV10-3|TRBD1|-|TRBJ1-3
TGTGCCATCAGTGTACAGGACAGGGGCGGATCTGGAAACACCATATATTTT
CAISVQDRGGSGNTIYF
>TRBV11-2|-|-|TRBJ1-2
TGTGCCAGCAGCCCCGCCCTTCCACTCTATGGCTACACCTTC
CASSPALPLYGYTF
>TRBV5-1|-|-|TRBJ1-1
TGCGCCAGCAAGGATAACACTGAAGCTTTCTTT
CASKDNTEAFF
>TRBV10-3|TRBD1|-|TRBJ2-7
TGTGCCATCGGAAAGGGGACAGGGGTCGAGCAGTACTTC
CAIGKGTGVEQYF
>TRBV28|-|once|TRBJ2-5
TGTGCCAGCAGGACCCCGCAAGAGACCCAGTACTTC
CASRTPQETQYF
>TRBV7-2|-|-|TRBJ2-7
TGTGCCAGCAGCCTCCCGGGCGTCTCCTACGAGCAGTACTTC
CASSLPGVSYEQYF
>TRBV3-1/TRBV3-2|-|-|TRBJ1-5
TGTGCCAGCAGCCAAGGGACTTCGGATCAGCCCCAGCATTTT
CASSQGTSDQPQHF
>TRBV2|-|-|TRBJ2-2
TGTGCCAGCAGTCCACAGGGCACCGGGGAGCTGTTTTTT
CASSPQGTGELFF
>TRBV5-4|-|-|TRBJ2-7
TGTGCCAGCAGCTCCGGGACACCCACCTACGAGCAGTACTTC
CASSSGTPTYEQYF
>TRBV4-2|-|few|TRBJ2-5
TGTGCCAGCAGCCAAGGCGACGCTGGGGAGACCCAGTACTTC
CASSQGDAGETQYF
>TRBV28|-|-|TRBJ1-5
TGTGCCAGCAGTTTAGGGGGCGCTTATAGCAATCAGCCCCAGCATTTT
CASSLGGAYSNQPQHF
>TRBV7-9|TRBD2|-|TRBJ2-7
TGTGCCAGCAGCACGAGCGGGGGGGCTCACGAGCAGTACTTC
CASSTSGGAHEQYF
>TRBV3-1/TRBV3-2|TRBD2|-|TRBJ2-3
TGTGCCAGCAGCCAAGGGGTTAGCGGGGGGGCCGCAGATACGCAGTATTTT
CASSQGVSGGAADTQYF
>TRBV18|-|-|TRBJ2-7
TGTGCCAGCTCACTCGGGACCTCCTACGAGCAGTACTTC
CASSLGTSYEQYF
>TRBV30|-|-|TRBJ2-3
TGTGCCTGGACCAGAGGAACAGATACGCAGTATTTT
CAWTRGTDTQYF